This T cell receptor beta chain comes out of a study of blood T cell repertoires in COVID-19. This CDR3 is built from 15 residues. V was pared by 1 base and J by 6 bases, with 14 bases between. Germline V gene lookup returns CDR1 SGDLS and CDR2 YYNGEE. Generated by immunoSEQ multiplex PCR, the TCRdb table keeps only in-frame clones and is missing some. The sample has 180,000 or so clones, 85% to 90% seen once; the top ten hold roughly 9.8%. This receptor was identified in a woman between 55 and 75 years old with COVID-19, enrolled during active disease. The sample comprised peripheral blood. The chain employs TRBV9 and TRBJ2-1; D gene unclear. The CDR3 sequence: CASSVSPPTANEQFF. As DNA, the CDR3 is TGTGCCAGCAGCGTATCCCCGCCAACTGCCAATGAGCAGTTCTTC.